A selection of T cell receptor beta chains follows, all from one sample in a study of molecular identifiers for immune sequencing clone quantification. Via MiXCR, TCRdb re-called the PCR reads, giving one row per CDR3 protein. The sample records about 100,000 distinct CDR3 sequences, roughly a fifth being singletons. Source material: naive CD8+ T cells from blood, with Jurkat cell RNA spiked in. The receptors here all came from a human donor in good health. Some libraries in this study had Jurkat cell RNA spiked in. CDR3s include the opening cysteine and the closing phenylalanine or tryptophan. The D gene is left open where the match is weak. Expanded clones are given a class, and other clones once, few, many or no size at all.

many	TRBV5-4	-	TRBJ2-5	TGTGCCAGCAGCTTTGGTGGGGCGGTTGAAGAGACCCAGTACTTC	CASSFGGAVEETQYF
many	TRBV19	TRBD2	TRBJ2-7	TGTGCCTCTGAATCGACGGGAGGCTACGAGCAGTACTTC	CASESTGGYEQYF
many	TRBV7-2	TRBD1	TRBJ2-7	TGTGCCAGCATCCCGAGGGACAGGGAAGACTTC	CASIPRDREDF
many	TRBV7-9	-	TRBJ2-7	TGTGCCAGCAGCTCGCCCCCGACAGGAGCCTACGAGCAGTACTTC	CASSSPPTGAYEQYF
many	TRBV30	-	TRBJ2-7	TGTGCCTGGAGTGTACAAGCCGAGCAGTACTTC	CAWSVQAEQYF
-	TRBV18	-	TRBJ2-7	TGTGCCAGCTCACCACCCACGCAGGGGGGCTACGAGCAGTACTTC	CASSPPTQGGYEQYF
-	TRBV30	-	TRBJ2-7	TGTGCCTGGAAGTCACAGGGTATTGAGCAGTACTTC	CAWKSQGIEQYF
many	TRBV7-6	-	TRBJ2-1	TGTGCCAGCAGCTTAAAAGGGGTGACCTACAATGAGCAGTTCTTC	CASSLKGVTYNEQFF
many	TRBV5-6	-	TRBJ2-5	TGTGCCAGCAGCGTCGACGGATTACAAGAGACCCAGTACTTC	CASSVDGLQETQYF
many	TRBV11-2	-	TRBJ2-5	TGTGCCAGCAGCCCGGGACGGTCGTACCAAGAGACCCAGTACTTC	CASSPGRSYQETQYF
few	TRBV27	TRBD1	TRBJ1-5	TGTGCCAGCCGATCACAGGGGAGGGATCAGCCCCAGCATTTT	CASRSQGRDQPQHF
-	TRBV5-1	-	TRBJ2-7	TGCGCCAGCAGCTTGGTGACAGGTTCAATCTGGGAGCAGTACTTC	CASSLVTGSIWEQYF
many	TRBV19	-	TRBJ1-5	TGTGCCAGTAGTCCTAGTCCTACGGGGCCCCAGCATTTT	CASSPSPTGPQHF
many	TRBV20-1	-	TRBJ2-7	TGCAGTGCTAGGGAGTCTAGCTACTACGAGCAGTACTTC	CSARESSYYEQYF
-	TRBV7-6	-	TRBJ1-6	TGTGCCAGCAGCCTCAAGGGTATCCCACCCCCCCACTTT	CASSLKGIPPPHF
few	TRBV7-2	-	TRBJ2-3	TGTGCCAGCAGCGCCTCGGGTGGTTCCGGGAGCACAGATACGCAGTATTTT	CASSASGGSGSTDTQYF
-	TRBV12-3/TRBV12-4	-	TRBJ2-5	TGTGCCAGCAGACCCGGCTCGTACCAAGAGACCCAGTACTTC	CASRPGSYQETQYF
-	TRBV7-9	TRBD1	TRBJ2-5	TGTGCCAGCAGCTTGGTTCCGGGACAGGGGCGTGGGACCCAGTACTTC	CASSLVPGQGRGTQYF
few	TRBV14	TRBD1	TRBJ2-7	TGTGCCAGCAGGCTGACAGGGGCACCCCCCTACGAGCAGTACTTC	CASRLTGAPPYEQYF
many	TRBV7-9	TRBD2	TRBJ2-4	TGTGCCAGCAGCTCCCCGTCGGGAGGAGCCAAAAACATTCAGTACTTC	CASSSPSGGAKNIQYF
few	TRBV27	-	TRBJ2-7	TGTGCCAGCAGCCCCGGGACGGCCTTGGGTGAGCAGTACTTC	CASSPGTALGEQYF
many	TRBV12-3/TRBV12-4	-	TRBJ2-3	TGTGCCAGCAGTTTAGACAGAGCCACAGATACGCAGTATTTT	CASSLDRATDTQYF
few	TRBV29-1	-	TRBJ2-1	TGCAGCGTTTACAGACCGGGCAATGAGCAGTTCTTC	CSVYRPGNEQFF
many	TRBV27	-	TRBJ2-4	TGTGCCAGCAGTTGGGGAGCCAAAAACATTCAGTACTTC	CASSWGAKNIQYF
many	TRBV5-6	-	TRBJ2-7	TGTGCCAGCAGCTGGGGTATCGGCTACGAGCAGTACTTC	CASSWGIGYEQYF
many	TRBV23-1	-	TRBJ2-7	TGCGCCAGCAGTCAAATGACAGGCGCGACATACGAGCAGTACTTC	CASSQMTGATYEQYF
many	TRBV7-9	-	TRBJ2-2	TGTGCCAGCAGCTCTAGCAGCCCGAACACCGGGGAGCTGTTTTTT	CASSSSSPNTGELFF
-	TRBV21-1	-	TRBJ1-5	TGTGCCAGCAGCAAAAGGTCGGGCGGCAATCAGCCCCAGCATTTT	CASSKRSGGNQPQHF
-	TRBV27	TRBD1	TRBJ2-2	TGTGCCAGCAGGCCCGGGACAGGGAACACCGGGGAGCTGTTTTTT	CASRPGTGNTGELFF
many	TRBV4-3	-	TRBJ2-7	TGCGCCAGCAGCCAAGATCGCGGTAACGAGCAGTACTTC	CASSQDRGNEQYF
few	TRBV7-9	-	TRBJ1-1	TGTGCCAGCAGCTTAGATGGCAGATTGAACACTGAAGCTTTCTTT	CASSLDGRLNTEAFF
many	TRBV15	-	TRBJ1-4	TGTGCCACCAGCAGAGACCCTGCAACTAATGAAAAACTGTTTTTT	CATSRDPATNEKLFF
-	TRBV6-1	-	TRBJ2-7	TGTGCCAGCAGTGATGAAGCAATGAGATCCTACGAGCAGTACTTC	CASSDEAMRSYEQYF
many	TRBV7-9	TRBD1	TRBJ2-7	TGTGCCAGCAGCACGGACAGGGTGTACGAGCAGTACTTC	CASSTDRVYEQYF
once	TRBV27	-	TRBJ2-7	TGTGCCAGCAGTTTTCAGGGGAACGAGCAGTACTTC	CASSFQGNEQYF
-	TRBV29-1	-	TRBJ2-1	TGCAGCGGGACGAGTAACAATGAGCAGCTCTTC	CSGTSNNEQLF
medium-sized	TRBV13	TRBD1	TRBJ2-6	TGTGCCAGCAGCTCCGGACAGGCTGCTGGGGCCAACGTCCTGACTTTC	CASSSGQAAGANVLTF
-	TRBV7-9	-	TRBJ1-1	TGTGCCAGCAGTAACGGGGCTTACACTGAAGCTTTCTTT	CASSNGAYTEAFF
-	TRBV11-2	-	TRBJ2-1	TGTGCCAGCAGCCCCTACGGGGCCCGGGATGAGCAGTTCTTC	CASSPYGARDEQFF
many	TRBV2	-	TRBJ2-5	TGTGCCAGCAGCACTGGACGGCAAGAGACCCAGTACTTC	CASSTGRQETQYF
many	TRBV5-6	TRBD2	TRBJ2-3	TGTGCCAGCACCCCCGGGAGGGGCACAGATACGCAGTATTTT	CASTPGRGTDTQYF
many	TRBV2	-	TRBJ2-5	TGTGCCAGCAGCCGCAGAGCGGGTCCCCAAGAGACCCAGTACTTC	CASSRRAGPQETQYF
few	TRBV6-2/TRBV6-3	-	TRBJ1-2	TGTGCCAGCCGCTGGGAATCGTCTAACTATGGCTACACCTTC	CASRWESSNYGYTF
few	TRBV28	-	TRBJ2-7	TGTGCCAGCAGTTTTATTGGGGAGACCTACGAGCAGTACTTC	CASSFIGETYEQYF
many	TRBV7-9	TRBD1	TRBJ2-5	TGTGCCAGCGATAAGACAGGGACAGAGACCCAGTACTTC	CASDKTGTETQYF
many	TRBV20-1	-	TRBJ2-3	TGCAGTGCTAGCGACAGGTCCTCCACAGATACGCAGTATTTT	CSASDRSSTDTQYF
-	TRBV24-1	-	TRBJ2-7	TGTGCCACCAGTGATTTGAGAGGTTCCCGGTCTGGTGAGCAGTACTTC	CATSDLRGSRSGEQYF
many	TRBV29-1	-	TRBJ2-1	TGCAGCGCTGGGGTCGATGAGCAGTTCTTC	CSAGVDEQFF
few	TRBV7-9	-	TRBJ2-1	TGTGCCAGCAGCTCCCGACTTGACACAAGGTACAATGAGCAGTTCTTC	CASSSRLDTRYNEQFF
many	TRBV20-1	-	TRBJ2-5	TGCAGTGCTAGAGATCTTACGGGGGTTCAAGAGACCCAGTACTTC	CSARDLTGVQETQYF
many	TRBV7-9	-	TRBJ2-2	TGTGCCAGCAGCTTTAACCGGGCGGACAGATGGTTT	CASSFNRADRWF
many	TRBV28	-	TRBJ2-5	TGTGCCAGCAGTTTAACTAGACAAGAGACCCAGTACTTC	CASSLTRQETQYF
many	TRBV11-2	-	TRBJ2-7	TGTGCCAGCAGCTTCGCTAGGAGCGGCGAGCAGTACTTC	CASSFARSGEQYF
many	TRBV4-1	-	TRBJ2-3	TGCGCCAGCAGCCAAGAAGGATCGGGTTACACAGATACGCAGTATTTT	CASSQEGSGYTDTQYF
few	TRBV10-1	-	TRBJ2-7	TGCGCCAGCAGTGAAGAATCCTGTCTGGACAGCTACGAGCAGTACTTC	CASSEESCLDSYEQYF
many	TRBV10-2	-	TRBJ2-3	TGCGCCAGCAGTGAGTGGCGGACCAAGACAGATACGCAGTATTTT	CASSEWRTKTDTQYF
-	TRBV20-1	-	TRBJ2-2	TGCAGTGCCAAGGACGCCGCGAACACCGGGGAGCTGTTTTTT	CSAKDAANTGELFF
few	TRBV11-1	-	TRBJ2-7	TGTGCCAGCAGCCCGTTGAGATTTGGGGGCCCCCACGAGCAGTACTTC	CASSPLRFGGPHEQYF
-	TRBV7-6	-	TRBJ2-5	TGTGCCAGCAGCTTAGGAAAAGAGACCCAGTACTTC	CASSLGKETQYF